The TCR beta chain under discussion was sequenced for a study of T cell repertoires in cytomegalovirus infection. At the level of the study: Public signatures in TCR beta pointed to CMV infection and matching HLA type.

Broader study findings: Of the TCR beta families, the public ones yielded a cumulative frequency that identified carriers of CMV plus the relevant HLA.

CDR3 length: 18 residues. In germline, CDR1 is DFQATT, CDR2 SNEGSKA (reference sequence). The V gene end was trimmed by 0 bases and the J gene end by 5 bases; junction bases not matched to a gene: 15. One entry per CDR3 protein results from TCRdb running MiXCR on the reads. The sample holds 200,000 to 250,000 distinct CDR3 sequences; 35% to 45% are singletons and the top ten take 55% to 60%. On this clonotype: Its specificity is not known.

The chain has TRBV20-1 and TRBJ2-5; TRBD1 matches 10 bases. The clonotype originates from a human donor in good health (CMV status not recorded). Some clones in this sample may be carry-over from other donors' samples. The sample was CD8+ T cells from cultured PBMCs, taken from culture after CMV antigen stimulation. CDR3 sequence (DNA): TGCAGTGCTAGAGACGGGACAGGGGTGTATAGAATCTGGGAGACCCAGTACTTC. This sequence encodes CSARDGTGVYRIWETQYF.